The clone carrying this T cell receptor (beta chain) was detected a few times. Antigen specificity is unknown. Clones were sequenced by immunoSEQ multiplex PCR, and TCRdb holds only the in-frame ones, with some missing. Of around 1,100,000 clones listed, around 77% are singletons. The record originates from a study of shared clonotypes between healthy human individuals. Turning to the study itself: Participating donors consisted of a couple of women and a few men aged 18 to 49. Study-wide results and caveats: The naive CD4 repertoires of a few donors were compared, and approximately 5% of clonotypes were shared.

Trimming removed 2 bases from V and 10 bases from J, with 21 bases in between. Germline CDR1 KGHSH, CDR2 LQKENI. The CDR3 is 15 residues long. Input material: memory CD4+ T cells from PBMCs. Subset specified: CD45RA-negative fraction. The V call is TRBV18, the J call TRBJ2-7, with D unclear. This receptor was identified in a man aged 18-30 years in good health. Some clones in this sample may be carry-over from other donors' samples. Written as DNA, the CDR3 is TGTGCCAGCTCACCAGTTCGCAGGACGGAGTCTGGACAGTACTTC. Translating gives CASSPVRRTESGQYF.